Listed below are T cell receptor beta chains from one sample, sequenced in a study of T cell repertoires in cytomegalovirus infection. TCRdb fed the reads into MiXCR, producing one record per CDR3 protein. Here the sample spans roughly 500,000 distinct CDR3 sequences, roughly a third being singletons. These receptors are not linked to any known antigen. The sample consisted of cultured PBMCs, taken from culture after CMV antigen stimulation. The receptors originated from a human donor in good health (CMV status not recorded). Some clones in this sample may be carry-over from other donors' samples. The CDR3 runs from the conserved cysteine through the conserved F or W. D genes are given only for firm matches. Expanded clones get a size class; other rows say once, few or many, or leave the size out.

D gene,clone size,J gene,V gene,CDR3 protein,CDR3 DNA
.,.,TRBJ1-1,TRBV7-6,CASSPGPSIEAFF,TGTGCCAGCAGCCCGGGACCGTCAATTGAAGCTTTCTTT
.,.,TRBJ2-7,TRBV7-2,CASSLAPDYEQYF,TGTGCCAGCAGCTTAGCTCCAGACTACGAGCAGTACTTC
.,.,TRBJ1-4,TRBV7-9,CASGRPAERGEKLFF,TGTGCCAGCGGGCGGCCCGCGGAGAGGGGTGAAAAACTGTTTTTT
.,.,TRBJ1-2,TRBV7-2,CASSLEAQFYGYTF,TGTGCCAGCAGCTTAGAGGCGCAGTTCTATGGCTACACCTTC
.,few,TRBJ1-5,TRBV7-2,CASSLGRDLGPQHF,TGTGCCAGCAGCTTGGGCAGGGACCTAGGGCCCCAGCATTTT
TRBD1,many,TRBJ1-2,TRBV7-8,CASSLAGGPGGYGYTF,TGTGCCAGCAGCTTAGCAGGGGGTCCAGGGGGGTATGGCTACACCTTC
.,.,TRBJ1-5,TRBV28,CASSRPWDIYSNQPQHF,TGTGCCAGCAGCCGACCTTGGGACATCTATAGCAATCAGCCCCAGCATTTT
TRBD1,few,TRBJ2-7,TRBV4-1,CASSQDPGQGYEQYF,TGCGCCAGCAGCCAAGATCCGGGACAGGGCTACGAGCAGTACTTC
.,once,TRBJ1-6,TRBV6-2/TRBV6-3,CASSYLHNSPLHF,TGTGCCAGCAGTTACCTTCACAATTCACCCCTCCACTTT
.,few,TRBJ2-1,TRBV11-2,CASSLGRLVSEQFF,TGTGCCAGCAGCTTAGGGAGATTGGTCAGCGAGCAGTTCTTC
TRBD2,few,TRBJ2-1,TRBV11-2,CASSFYRGETYNEQFF,TGTGCCAGCAGCTTCTATCGGGGGGAGACCTACAATGAGCAGTTCTTC
.,.,TRBJ2-7,TRBV7-2,CASSLDGPDYEQYF,TGTGCCAGCAGCTTAGACGGCCCCGACTACGAGCAGTACTTC
.,.,TRBJ1-1,TRBV27,CASSFGPKGTEAFF,TGTGCCAGCAGTTTTGGCCCCAAGGGCACTGAAGCTTTCTTT